This T cell receptor (beta chain) was found in a study of blood T cell repertoires in COVID-19. Study details: Acute and convalescent COVID-19 samples came from the United States, Italy and Spain.

CDR3 size: 14 residues. Trimming left V 3 bases short and J 0 bases short, with 8 bases between. CDR1 is LGHNA, CDR2 YNFKEQ, per germline. Profiled with immunoSEQ multiplex PCR; TCRdb holds only in-frame clones, not every one. The table records more than 200,000 clones, roughly nine tenths of them present only once. The sample was peripheral blood. The clonotype was recovered from a man aged 70 or older with acute or convalescent COVID-19. The chain has TRBV4-2 and TRBJ1-1; D is undetermined. The CDR3: CASSHGVMNTEAFF. The CDR3 nucleotides are TGTGCCAGCAGCCACGGGGTGATGAACACTGAAGCTTTCTTT.